One and the same sample provided the 19 T cell receptor beta chains below, sequenced in a study of regulatory T cells in long-lasting Graves disease. Building of the TCR beta libraries involved iRepertoire HTBI primers and Arm-PCR of CDR3 regions. A single record per CDR3 protein comes from TCRdb applying MiXCR to the multiplex PCR reads. The repertoire includes over 500,000 distinct CDR3 sequences, 15% to 20% of them detected once, and around 11% sits in the top ten. Time point specified: newly diagnosed GD, antithyroid drugs for less than 3 months. Researchers made the TCR library from RNA that was extracted from PBMCs. The same sample was also studied in work on T cells in Graves' hyperthyroidism and ophthalmopathy.

The sequencing used peripheral blood mononuclear cells (PBMCs), collected at new diagnosis, from a patient treated with antithyroid drugs. Receptors originate from a man between 18 and 35 years old with Graves disease.

The sample holds many counts of this clonotype. V is TRBV13 and J is TRBJ1-5; TRBD1 aligns across 9 bases. The trim removed 5 bases at V and 6 bases at J, leaving 8 bases unmatched. The CDR3 runs to 15 residues. Germline CDR1 PRHDT, CDR2 FYEKMQ (reference sequence). The CDR3 loop reads CASSERGQGFQPQHF. The DNA of the CDR3 is TGTGCCAGCAGCGAGCGGGGACAGGGTTTTCAGCCCCAGCATTTT.

This clonotype was found a few times. CDR3 amino acids: CASSRTGVEWNTIYF. Written as DNA, the CDR3 is TGTGCCAGTAGCCGAACAGGAGTAGAGTGGAACACCATATATTTT. This chain connects TRBV19 to TRBJ1-3, with D possibly matching TRBD1 (5 bases). CDR1 is LNHDA, CDR2 SQIVND, per germline (reference sequence). The CDR3 runs to 15 residues. The V end lost 6 bases, the J end lost 7 bases, and 19 bases lay between the germline ends.

At least ten counts were recorded for this clonotype. The chain joins TRBV5-1 to TRBJ2-5; D might be TRBD1 (5 bases). In germline, CDR1 is SGHRS, CDR2 YFSETQ. The CDR3 is 14 amino acids. Between the trimmed V and J ends, which lost 3 bases and 0 bases, there was a span of 9 bases. The CDR3 region is CASSYGANQETQYF. For the CDR3, the DNA is TGCGCCAGCAGCTATGGGGCAAACCAAGAGACCCAGTACTTC. Variable domain in full (rest from reference TRBV5-1 and TRBJ2-5): KAGVTQTPRYLIKTRGQQVTLSCSPISGHRSVSWYQQTPGQGLQFLFEYFSETQRNKGNFPGRFSGRQFSNSRSEMNVSTLELGDSALYLCASSYGANQETQYFGPGTRLLVL.

This clonotype was picked up many times. The rearrangement links TRBV27 to TRBJ2-7, with TRBD1 as a possible D gene (5 bases). V was pared by 6 bases and J by 0 bases, with 12 bases between. The V gene's germline CDR1 is MNHEY and CDR2 SMNVEV (reference sequence). This CDR3 has 14 residues. Written as DNA, the CDR3 is TGTGCCAGCAGCCTAAGGGGTCCCTCCTACGAGCAGTACTTC. Residues: CASSLRGPSYEQYF.

Remarks on this clonotype: A much larger clone differs by one base, so this may be a read error. This sequence joins TRBV12-5 and TRBJ2-7, with no clear D. The CDR3 extends over 14 amino acids. Trimming took off 1 base at V and 7 bases at J, with 14 bases between the two ends. Germline CDR1 and CDR2: LGHNT and FRNRAP. For the CDR3, the DNA is TGTGCTAGTGGTTTGGATCAGCCTTACAATGAGCAGTACTTC. Translation: CASGLDQPYNEQYF.

There are many counts of this clonotype. The chain couples TRBV24-1 to TRBJ2-2; unclear D gene. The V gene lost 7 bases and the J gene lost 0 bases, with 5 bases spanning the gap. CDR1 and CDR2 from the germline V gene are KGHDR and SFDVKD. CDR3 length equals 13 residues. In nucleotides, the CDR3 is TGTGCCACCAGGGACCCGAACACCGGGGAGCTGTTTTTT. Residues: CATRDPNTGELFF.

The chain is built from TRBV20-1 and TRBJ2-1; the D gene is possibly TRBD1 (6 bases). Near its end, the DNA agrees better with TRBJ2-7, so the J call may be wrong. The germline V gene encodes CDR1 DFQATT and CDR2 SNEGSKA (reference sequence). CDR3 length equals 12 residues. The CDR3 loop is CSASPEGVEQYF. The CDR3 region has the DNA TGCAGTGCTAGCCCTGAGGGGGTCGAGCAGTACTTC.

This clonotype was observed a handful of times. In DNA, the CDR3 is TGTGCCAGCAGTTTTTATAACGCGGACACTGAAGCTTTCTTT. It encodes CASSFYNADTEAFF. The rearrangement links TRBV27 to TRBJ1-1; D is undetermined. This CDR3 has 14 residues. Trimming took off 3 bases at V and 3 bases at J, with 11 bases between the two ends. Germline V gives CDR1 MNHEY, CDR2 SMNVEV (reference sequence).

This clonotype was seen only a few times. DNA of the CDR3: TGTGCCAGCAGCCAACCCTCCCCGGGACTCCGCGCCGGCTACACCTTC. It is translated as CASSQPSPGLRAGYTF. The chain employs TRBV14 and TRBJ1-2; maybe TRBD1 (5 bases). There are 16 residues in the CDR3. V gave up 2 bases and J gave up 8 bases, with 21 bases separating them. Germline values: CDR1 SGHDN, CDR2 FVKESK. The full variable domain, with the rest looked up from reference TRBV14 and TRBJ1-2, is EAGVTQFPSHSVIEKGQTVTLRCDPISGHDNLYWYRRVMGKEIKFLLHFVKESKQDESGMPNNRFLAERTGGTYSTLKVQPAELEDSGVYFCASSQPSPGLRAGYTFGSGTRLTVV.

The chain uses TRBV30 and TRBJ2-2; 7 bases fit TRBD2. Trimming removed 4 bases from V and 8 bases from J; junction bases left unmatched: 16. CDR1 and CDR2 (germline): GTSNPN, SVGIG (reference sequence). This CDR3 is 16 amino acids long. CDR3 loop: CAWIARGVPWSGELFF. In DNA, the CDR3 is TGTGCCTGGATAGCCCGGGGGGTCCCATGGAGTGGGGAGCTGTTTTTT.

Of note for this clonotype: A much larger clone differs by one base, so this may be a read error. V usage is TRBV5-1 and J usage is TRBJ2-3, with D unclear. With 0 bases removed from V and 6 bases from J, the gap between germline ends came to 8 bases. CDR1 and CDR2 from the germline V gene are SGHRS and YFSETQ. This CDR3 region has 13 residues. The CDR3 loop reads CASSLGAPDTQYF. For the CDR3, the DNA is TGCGCCAGCAGCTTGGGGGCCCCGGATACGCAGTATTTT.

The chain links TRBV20-1 to TRBJ1-5; the D is unclear. This CDR3 comprises 13 residues. Trimming took 0 bases from V and 3 from J, leaving 6 bases between them. CDR1 is DFQATT and CDR2 is SNEGSKA in the germline V gene (reference sequence). DNA for the CDR3: TGCAGTGCTAGAGACTATCCCAATCAGCCCCAGCATTTT. This translates into CSARDYPNQPQHF.

The rearrangement links TRBV30 to TRBJ2-7; TRBD2 matches at 13 bases. Trimming cost V 1 base and J 5 bases; bases outside gene matches: 2. Germline V lookup: CDR1 GTSNPN, CDR2 SVGIG (reference sequence). The CDR3 totals 14 residues. CDR3 residues: CAWSEGLAGNEQYF. The CDR3 coding sequence is TGTGCCTGGAGTGAGGGACTAGCGGGAAACGAGCAGTACTTC.

This clonotype was seen many times. The chain carries TRBV12-3 or TRBV12-4 and TRBJ2-7, with TRBD2 as a possible D gene (6 bases). Trimming pared 2 bases from V and 6 bases from J, leaving 14 bases between. CDR3 size: 14 residues. DNA of the CDR3: TGTGCCAGCAGTTTATTGCGATTCGGGGGCGAGCAGTACTTC. Translated, it gives CASSLLRFGGEQYF.

This clonotype was observed a few times. This rearrangement joins TRBV13 to TRBJ1-3, with D possibly TRBD1 on 6 matching bases. V shed 5 bases and J shed 4 bases, with 15 bases lying between them. This CDR3 has 15 amino acids. Looked up from germline, CDR1 is PRHDT and CDR2 is FYEKMQ (reference sequence). CDR3 coding DNA: TGTGCCAGCAGCCCGATGGGGGCCGGAGGAAACACCATATATTTT. It yields the protein CASSPMGAGGNTIYF.

To note about this clonotype: This could be a read error, since a much larger clone is one nucleotide away. The chain has TRBV28 and TRBJ2-1; TRBD1 is a possible D gene (6 bases). Germline assignment: CDR1 MDHEN and CDR2 SYDVKM. V was clipped by 7 bases and J by 1 base, with 20 bases between them. This CDR3 is 17 amino acids long. In nucleotides, the CDR3 is TGTGCCAGCACCCCACGGGGATTTCAGGGGTCCTACAATGAGCAGTTCTTC. This encodes CASTPRGFQGSYNEQFF.

This clonotype was seen more than once but under ten times. The V and J genes are TRBV7-9 and TRBJ2-4; TRBD2 matches 9 bases. This CDR3 contains 15 residues. Germline CDR1 and CDR2: SEHNR and FQNEAQ (reference sequence). Trimming took 0 bases from V and 6 from J; bases not matched to a gene: 3. The chain's CDR3 is CASSLATSGLNIQYF. In DNA form, the CDR3 reads TGTGCCAGCAGCTTAGCGACTAGCGGACTAAACATTCAGTACTTC.

This clonotype was seen more than once but under ten times. This chain connects TRBV4-1 to TRBJ2-1; the D gene could be TRBD1 or TRBD2 (5 bases each). Trimming stripped 4 bases from V and 6 bases from J, with 22 bases between. The CDR3 has 17 amino acids. From germline, CDR1 is MGHRA and CDR2 YSYEKL. The CDR3 DNA is TGCGCCAGCAGCCCAGGGTTTGTCCCGCGGCGGGTCAATGAGCAGTTCTTC. Translation gives CASSPGFVPRRVNEQFF.

This clonotype was counted between two and nine times. V gene TRBV10-3 combines with J gene TRBJ2-3; 8 nucleotides line up with TRBD2. V gave up 6 bases and J gave up 5 bases; unmatched junction bases: 13. Germline V gene data show CDR1 as ENHRY and CDR2 as SYGVKD. This CDR3 contains 16 residues. CDR3 bases: TGTGCCATCAGCCGGGGGGGGGACTCAATATTAGATACGCAGTATTTT. It yields the protein CAISRGGDSILDTQYF.